This is a list of T cell receptor beta chains from one sample in a study of beta chain features in type 1 diabetes. TCRdb's table, derived via immunoSEQ multiplex PCR, lists solely in-frame clones and lacks some. Of hundreds of thousands of clones detected, roughly 13% appear once; the ten largest clones hold 0.03% to 0.04%. Sequenced input: naive CD4+ T cells from blood. The receptors were sampled from a man younger than 35 with type 1 diabetes. The CDR3 runs from the conserved cysteine through the conserved F or W. The D gene is left open where the match is weak. Some rows mark clone size as missing; the rest say once, few, many or name a class of expanded clone.

j_call clone_size d_call v_call cdr3_aa cdr3_nt
TRBJ1-1 . . TRBV20-1 CSAPGTGF TGCAGTGCTCCCGGGACGGGCTTT
TRBJ2-5 few TRBD1 TRBV7-9 CASNKTQGAQETQYF TGTGCCAGCAACAAGACACAGGGGGCCCAAGAGACCCAGTACTTC
TRBJ2-5 . TRBD1 TRBV7-3 CASSPDRGQETQYF TGTGCCAGCAGCCCGGACAGGGGGCAGGAGACCCAGTACTTC
TRBJ1-5 once . TRBV9 CASSVGSGQPQHF TGTGCCAGCAGCGTAGGTTCGGGTCAGCCCCAGCATTTT
TRBJ1-5 few TRBD1 TRBV7-2 CASSLAGQGIQPQHF TGTGCCAGCAGCTTAGCGGGACAGGGGATTCAGCCCCAGCATTTT
TRBJ1-2 few . TRBV7-6 CASSFGVAPDGYTF TGTGCCAGCAGCTTCGGTGTTGCCCCCGATGGCTACACCTTC
TRBJ1-2 few TRBD1 TRBV2 CASSEQGANYGYTF TGTGCCAGCAGTGAGCAGGGGGCGAACTATGGCTACACCTTC
TRBJ2-1 . . TRBV29-1 CSVGPRIQGPFF TGCAGCGTTGGGCCACGGATACAGGGACCGTTCTTC
TRBJ1-1 . . TRBV4-1 CASSQNDVVRAFF TGCGCCAGCAGCCAGAATGACGTCGTAAGAGCTTTCTTT
TRBJ1-1 few . TRBV19 CASTVGANTEAFF TGTGCCAGTACCGTGGGGGCGAACACTGAAGCTTTCTTT
TRBJ2-2 . . TRBV11-1 CASSLVVNTGELFF TGTGCCAGCAGCTTAGTAGTGAACACCGGGGAGCTGTTTTTT
TRBJ2-5 . . TRBV30 CAWSATGETQYF TGTGCCTGGAGTGCCACCGGCGAGACCCAGTACTTC
TRBJ2-7 few . TRBV5-4 CASSLLADEYYEQYF TGTGCCAGCAGCTTGTTAGCGGACGAATACTACGAGCAGTACTTC
TRBJ2-1 . . TRBV9 CASSRDVVRFNEQFF TGTGCCAGCAGCCGGGACGTTGTTCGATTTAATGAGCAGTTCTTC
TRBJ2-7 . . TRBV6-6 CASSYSGGSYEQYF TGTGCCAGCAGTTACTCAGGGGGCTCCTACGAGCAGTACTTC
TRBJ1-1 few . TRBV5-1 CASSLTWVNTEAFF TGCGCCAGCAGTTTAACCTGGGTGAACACTGAAGCTTTCTTT
TRBJ2-3 . . TRBV5-6 CASSRQTGHTDTQYF TGTGCCAGCAGCCGCCAAACGGGGCACACAGATACGCAGTATTTT
TRBJ2-3 few TRBD1 TRBV5-4 CATQPSKTGADTQYF TGTGCCACCCAACCATCGAAAACAGGGGCAGATACGCAGTATTTT
TRBJ1-4 few TRBD1 TRBV15 CATSRDRATTNEKLFF TGTGCCACCAGCCGGGACAGGGCTACAACTAATGAAAAACTGTTTTTT
TRBJ2-5 . . TRBV4-1 CASSQGDSQETQYF TGCGCCAGCAGCCAAGGAGACAGCCAAGAGACCCAGTACTTC
TRBJ1-1 few . TRBV29-1 CSVEVAATEAFF TGCAGCGTTGAGGTGGCGGCCACTGAAGCTTTCTTT
TRBJ2-5 . . TRBV11-2 CASSLGVQETQYF TGTGCCAGCAGCTTAGGGGTCCAAGAGACCCAGTACTTC
TRBJ2-3 few . TRBV2 CASSEARREDTQYF TGTGCCAGCAGTGAAGCGCGTAGGGAAGATACGCAGTATTTT
TRBJ2-1 few TRBD2 TRBV5-1 CASSPRGAGGYNEQFF TGCGCCAGCAGCCCCCGGGGGGCGGGAGGCTACAATGAGCAGTTCTTC
TRBJ2-2 few . TRBV2 CASRDILRTVNTGELFF TGTGCCAGCAGGGATATCTTAAGGACAGTGAACACCGGGGAGCTGTTTTTT
TRBJ2-1 . TRBD2 TRBV30 CAWQLAGGSGEQFF TGTGCCTGGCAACTAGCGGGAGGGAGCGGTGAGCAGTTCTTC
TRBJ2-5 . . TRBV13 CASSRGPRGETQYF TGTGCCAGCAGCCGGGGGCCCCGGGGGGAGACCCAGTACTTC
TRBJ1-4 . . TRBV20-1 CSALLGEKLFF TGCAGTGCCCTACTTGGAGAAAAACTGTTTTTT
TRBJ2-3 few TRBD2 TRBV27 CASSLGLQLANTQYF TGTGCCAGCAGCCTGGGACTACAACTAGCAAATACGCAGTATTTT
TRBJ2-5 . . TRBV15 CATSRDRGQETQYF TGTGCCACCAGCAGAGACCGGGGCCAAGAGACCCAGTACTTC
TRBJ1-1 . . TRBV29-1 CSGGRGVDEAFF TGCAGCGGGGGACGGGGTGTAGATGAAGCTTTCTTT
TRBJ2-5 . TRBD1 TRBV7-9 CASSIPGQGWETQYF TGTGCCAGCAGCATACCGGGACAGGGCTGGGAGACCCAGTACTTC
TRBJ1-2 . . TRBV14 CASSRDLGDGYTF TGTGCCAGCAGCCGGGACCTTGGGGATGGCTACACCTTC
TRBJ1-5 few . TRBV7-6 CASSLDTNNQPQHF TGTGCCAGCAGCTTAGATACAAACAATCAGCCCCAGCATTTT
TRBJ2-2 few . TRBV7-9 CASSLAGMTGTFTGELFF TGTGCCAGCAGCTTAGCGGGGATGACAGGAACATTCACCGGGGAGCTGTTTTTT
TRBJ2-3 . TRBD2 TRBV19 CASSTLAGGTDTQYF TGTGCCAGTAGTACACTAGCGGGGGGGACAGATACGCAGTATTTT
TRBJ1-1 . . TRBV6-5 CASRGSLNTEAFF TGTGCCAGCAGGGGCAGCTTGAACACTGAAGCTTTCTTT
TRBJ2-3 . . TRBV18 CASSRLEGRTDTQYF TGTGCCAGCTCTCGACTAGAAGGTCGAACAGATACGCAGTATTTT
TRBJ2-1 few TRBD1 TRBV25-1 CASGEGQGPFDEQFF TGTGCCAGCGGTGAAGGACAGGGGCCATTCGATGAGCAGTTCTTC
TRBJ2-2 . . TRBV4-2 CASSPQGGYGTGELFF TGTGCCAGCAGCCCGCAGGGGGGGTACGGCACCGGGGAGCTGTTTTTT
TRBJ1-1 . . TRBV5-4 CASSSSTQAFF TGTGCCAGCAGCTCGAGTACCCAAGCTTTCTTT
TRBJ1-4 few . TRBV4-3 CASSQVRREKLFF TGCGCCAGCAGCCAAGTTAGGAGGGAAAAACTGTTTTTT
TRBJ2-5 few . TRBV7-7 CASSPGASYETQYF TGTGCTAGCAGCCCGGGGGCCTCCTACGAGACCCAGTACTTC
TRBJ2-7 . . TRBV4-3 CASSQDDSDYEQYF TGCGCCAGCAGCCAAGATGACTCGGACTACGAGCAGTACTTC
TRBJ1-5 . . TRBV29-1 CSVQDDSNQPQHF TGCAGCGTACAGGATGATAGCAATCAGCCCCAGCATTTT
TRBJ2-1 few . TRBV11-1 CASSLGGRRFF TGTGCCAGCAGCTTAGGAGGAAGACGGTTCTTC
TRBJ1-5 few . TRBV18 CASSQAVNQPQHF TGTGCCAGCTCACAGGCAGTCAATCAGCCCCAGCATTTT
TRBJ2-7 . . TRBV7-9 CASRSIGPRSYEQYF TGTGCCAGCAGGTCGATCGGTCCACGGAGTTACGAGCAGTACTTC
TRBJ2-2 few . TRBV29-1 CSGQFAGELFF TGCAGCGGACAGTTTGCCGGGGAGCTGTTTTTT